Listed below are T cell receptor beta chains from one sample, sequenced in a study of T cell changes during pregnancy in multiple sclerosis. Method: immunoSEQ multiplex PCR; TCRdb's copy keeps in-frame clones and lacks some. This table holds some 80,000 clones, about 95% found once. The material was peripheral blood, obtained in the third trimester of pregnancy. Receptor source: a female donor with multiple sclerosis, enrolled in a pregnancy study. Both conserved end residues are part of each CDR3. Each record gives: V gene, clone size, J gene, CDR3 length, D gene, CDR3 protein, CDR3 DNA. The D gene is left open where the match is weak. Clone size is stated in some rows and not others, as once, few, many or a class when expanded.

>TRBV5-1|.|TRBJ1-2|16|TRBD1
CASSPDGTGSLHGYTF
TGCGCCAGCAGCCCGGACGGGACAGGCTCACTTCATGGCTACACCTTC
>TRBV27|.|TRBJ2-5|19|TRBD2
CASRPRGTSGRRLQETQYF
TGTGCCAGCAGGCCTCGCGGGACTAGCGGGCGTCGGCTCCAAGAGACCCAGTACTTC
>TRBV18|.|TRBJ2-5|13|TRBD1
CASSGDRMGTQYF
TGTGCCAGCTCCGGGGACAGAATGGGGACCCAGTACTTC
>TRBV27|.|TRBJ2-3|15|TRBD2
CASSFIAGVTDTQYF
TGTGCCAGCAGTTTTATAGCGGGGGTCACAGATACGCAGTATTTT
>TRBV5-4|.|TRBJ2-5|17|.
CASRQGAGTSGEETQYF
TGTGCCAGCCGACAGGGGGCCGGAACTAGCGGGGAAGAGACCCAGTACTTC
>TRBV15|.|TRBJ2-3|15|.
CATSRDRGMTDTQYF
TGTGCCACCAGCAGAGATAGGGGGATGACAGATACGCAGTATTTT
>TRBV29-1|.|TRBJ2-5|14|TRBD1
CSSPGQGSQETQYF
TGCAGCTCTCCGGGACAGGGTTCCCAAGAGACCCAGTACTTC
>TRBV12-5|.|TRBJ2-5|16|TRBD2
CASGLVTPSGGETQYF
TGTGCTAGTGGTTTGGTAACTCCTAGCGGGGGAGAGACCCAGTACTTC
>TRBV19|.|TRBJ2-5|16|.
CASSPTASGEQETQYF
TGTGCCAGTAGCCCGACAGCGTCAGGGGAGCAAGAGACCCAGTACTTC
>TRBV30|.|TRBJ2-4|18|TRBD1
CAWSSGTGDILAKNIQYF
TGTGCCTGGAGTTCCGGGACAGGGGACATACTAGCCAAAAACATTCAGTACTTC
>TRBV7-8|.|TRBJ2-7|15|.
CASSLREASSYEQYF
TGTGCCAGCAGCCTCCGAGAGGCTTCCTCCTACGAGCAGTACTTC
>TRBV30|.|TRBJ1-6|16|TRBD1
CAWSQVTGGGNSPLHF
TGTGCCTGGAGCCAAGTTACAGGGGGCGGAAATTCACCCCTCCACTTT
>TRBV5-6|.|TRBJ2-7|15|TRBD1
CASSWGTGALYEQYF
TGTGCCAGCAGCTGGGGGACAGGGGCGTTATACGAGCAGTACTTC
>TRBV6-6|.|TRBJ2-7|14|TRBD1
CASTPDRGVYEQYF
TGTGCCAGCACTCCGGACAGGGGGGTCTACGAGCAGTACTTC
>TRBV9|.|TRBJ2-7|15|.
CASSVTAQGNNEQYF
TGTGCCAGCAGCGTCACGGCACAGGGAAACAACGAGCAGTACTTC
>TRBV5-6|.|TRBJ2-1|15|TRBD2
CASSFSGGPYNEQFF
TGTGCCAGCAGCTTTAGCGGGGGCCCCTACAATGAGCAGTTCTTC
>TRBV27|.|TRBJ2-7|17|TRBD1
CASSRPVGAGGTYEQYF
TGTGCCAGCAGCCGACCAGTGGGGGCAGGGGGCACCTACGAGCAGTACTTC
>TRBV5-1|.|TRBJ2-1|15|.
CASSLGRSSYNEQFF
TGCGCCAGCAGCTTGGGGAGGAGCTCCTACAATGAGCAGTTCTTC
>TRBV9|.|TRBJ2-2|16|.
CASSVESGRNTGELFF
TGTGCCAGCAGCGTAGAAAGCGGGCGAAACACCGGGGAGCTGTTTTTT
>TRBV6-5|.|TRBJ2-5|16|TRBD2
CASSYSRGGAEETQYF
TGTGCCAGCAGTTACTCCCGCGGGGGGGCCGAAGAGACCCAGTACTTC
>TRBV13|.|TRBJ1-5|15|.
CASSLGRTGSQPQHF
TGTGCCAGCAGCTTAGGTCGCACGGGGAGTCAGCCCCAGCATTTT
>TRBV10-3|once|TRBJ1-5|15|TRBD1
CAIRPDRASNQPQHF
TGTGCCATCAGACCAGACAGGGCCTCCAATCAGCCCCAGCATTTT
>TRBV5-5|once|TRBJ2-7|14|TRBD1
CASSTPGGRYEQYF
TGTGCCAGCAGCACTCCAGGGGGTCGGTACGAGCAGTACTTC
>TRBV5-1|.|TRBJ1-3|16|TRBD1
CASAAGLGQGATPIYF
TGCGCCAGCGCAGCAGGACTCGGACAGGGCGCAACTCCCATATATTTT
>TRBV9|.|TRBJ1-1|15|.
CASSVGGASYTEAFF
TGTGCCAGCAGCGTAGGAGGTGCGAGTTACACTGAAGCTTTCTTT
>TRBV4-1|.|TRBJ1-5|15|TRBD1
CASSQEQGEGQPQHF
TGCGCCAGCAGCCAGGAACAGGGGGAAGGTCAGCCCCAGCATTTT
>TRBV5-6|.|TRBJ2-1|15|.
CASSFGRGLYNEQFF
TGTGCCAGCAGCTTCGGCCGGGGTCTATACAATGAGCAGTTCTTC
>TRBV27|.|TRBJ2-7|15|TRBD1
CASRRPGQGFHEQYF
TGTGCCAGCAGACGACCGGGACAGGGGTTCCACGAGCAGTACTTC
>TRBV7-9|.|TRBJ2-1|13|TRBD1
CASSARDRDEQFF
TGTGCCAGCAGCGCCCGGGACAGGGATGAGCAGTTCTTC
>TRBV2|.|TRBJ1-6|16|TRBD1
CASSPRDRLGFVPLHF
TGTGCCAGCAGTCCCCGGGACAGGCTGGGTTTTGTACCCCTCCACTTT
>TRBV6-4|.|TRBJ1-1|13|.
CASSTYEGTEAFF
TGTGCCAGCAGTACCTACGAGGGCACTGAAGCTTTCTTT
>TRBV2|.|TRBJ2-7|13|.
CASRAGAAYEQYF
TGTGCCAGCAGGGCGGGGGCTGCCTACGAGCAGTACTTC
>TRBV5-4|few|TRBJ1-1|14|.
CASSLQGVNTEAFF
TGTGCCAGCAGCTTACAGGGAGTGAACACTGAAGCTTTCTTT
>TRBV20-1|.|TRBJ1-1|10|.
CSAHREEAFF
TGCAGTGCGCACAGGGAAGAAGCTTTCTTT
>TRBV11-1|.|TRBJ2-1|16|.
CASSLEWGSGVHEQFF
TGTGCCAGCAGCTTAGAGTGGGGTTCAGGGGTACATGAGCAGTTCTTC
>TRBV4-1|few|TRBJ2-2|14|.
CASSQNPVPGELFF
TGCGCCAGCAGCCAGAACCCGGTACCCGGGGAGCTGTTTTTT
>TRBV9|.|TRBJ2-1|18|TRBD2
CASSVHQKAGTSVNEQFF
TGTGCCAGCAGCGTACACCAAAAGGCCGGGACTAGCGTCAATGAGCAGTTCTTC
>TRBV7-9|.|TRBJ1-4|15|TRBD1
CASSPGTGPEEKLFF
TGTGCCAGCAGCCCAGGGACAGGACCAGAAGAAAAACTGTTTTTT
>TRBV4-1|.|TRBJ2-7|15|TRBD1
CASSLGTVGWYEQYF
TGCGCCAGCAGCCTCGGGACAGTGGGATGGTACGAGCAGTACTTC
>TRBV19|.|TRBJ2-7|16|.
CASSMVLNRPSYEQYF
TGTGCCAGTAGTATGGTTTTGAACAGGCCCTCCTACGAGCAGTACTTC
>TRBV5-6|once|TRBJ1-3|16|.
CASSFEQDLGGNTIYF
TGTGCCAGCAGCTTTGAGCAGGATCTGGGTGGAAACACCATATATTTT
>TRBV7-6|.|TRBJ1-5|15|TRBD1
CASSLGQGGGQPQHF
TGTGCCAGCAGCTTAGGACAGGGCGGAGGTCAGCCCCAGCATTTT
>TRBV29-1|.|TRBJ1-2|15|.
CSVPSPRRQNYGYTF
TGCAGCGTCCCGAGCCCCCGACGACAGAACTATGGCTACACCTTC
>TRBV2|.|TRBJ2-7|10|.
CASRGGGQYF
TGTGCCAGCCGAGGGGGTGGGCAGTACTTC
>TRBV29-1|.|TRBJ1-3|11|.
CSVDEGNTIYF
TGCAGCGTTGACGAGGGAAACACCATATATTTT
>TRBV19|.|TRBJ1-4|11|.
CASTYREKLFF
TGTGCCAGTACCTACAGGGAAAAACTGTTTTTT
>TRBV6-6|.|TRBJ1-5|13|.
CASSYLLFEPQHF
TGTGCCAGCAGTTATTTACTCTTCGAGCCCCAGCATTTT
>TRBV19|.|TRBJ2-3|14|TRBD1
CASSRRQGTDTQYF
TGTGCCAGTAGCCGTCGACAGGGGACAGATACGCAGTATTTT
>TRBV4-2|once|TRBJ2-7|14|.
CASSHFESSYEQYF
TGTGCCAGCAGCCATTTCGAGTCGTCGTACGAGCAGTACTTC
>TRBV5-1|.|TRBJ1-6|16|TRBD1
CASSRGRGQGTSPLHF
TGCGCCAGCAGCAGGGGCCGGGGACAGGGGACTTCACCCCTCCACTTT
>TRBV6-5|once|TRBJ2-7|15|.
CASTPGGGGSYEQYF
TGTGCCAGCACCCCGGGGGGCGGGGGCTCCTACGAGCAGTACTTC
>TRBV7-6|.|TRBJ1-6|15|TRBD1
CASSLNGQGSSPLHF
TGTGCCAGCAGCCTAAACGGACAGGGGAGTTCACCCCTCCACTTT
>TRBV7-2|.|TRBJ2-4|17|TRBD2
CASSLVAAGGPLNIQYF
TGTGCCAGCAGCTTAGTCGCAGCGGGGGGGCCTCTAAACATTCAGTACTTC